Listed here is a single TCR beta chain. Per the germline V gene, CDR1 is MDHEN and CDR2 is SYDVKM. The CDR3 runs 14 residues. Trimming removed 5 bases from V and 0 bases from J, with 9 bases in between. TCRdb re-analysed the 5' RACE reads in MiXCR, keeping a single row per CDR3 protein. The sample shows about 41,000 distinct CDR3 sequences, around 30% of them seen only once. The chain uses TRBV28 and TRBJ2-3; unclear D gene. Sequencing input: memory CD4+ T cells sorted from a lymph node. Sample subset: memory CD4+ T cells, CD4+CD45RO+CD25-. The TCR comes from a female donor with breast cancer. In DNA, the CDR3 is TGTGCCAGCAGTCTACCACGAAGCACAGATACGCAGTATTTT. Its protein product is CASSLPRSTDTQYF.